This T cell receptor beta chain was recovered during a study of T cell repertoires in cytomegalovirus infection. Overall study: It was recently identified HLA-C-restricted and well-studied HLA-B-restricted CMV epitopes that the study used. Findings and caveats of the study: HLA-C-restricted CMV-specific TCR beta clonotypes were dominant in the ex vivo response.

TCRdb re-called the reads with MiXCR, one entry per CDR3 protein. The sample lists fewer than 60,000 distinct CDR3 sequences, about 18% seen once, with just under 80% in the top ten. Germline CDR1 MNHNY, CDR2 SVGAGI (reference sequence). CDR3 length: 13 residues. V shed 0 bases and J shed 7 bases, with 7 bases lying between them. Details on this clonotype: Its specificity is not known.

This rearrangement joins TRBV6-6 to TRBJ2-1; D is ambiguous. The material was CD8+ T cells from cultured PBMCs, obtained from culture after CMV antigen stimulation. The clonotype comes from a human donor in good health (CMV status not recorded). Some clones in this sample may be carry-over from other donors' samples. The CDR3 reads CASSYSVRNEQFF. DNA of the CDR3: TGTGCCAGCAGTTACTCCGTCAGGAATGAGCAGTTCTTC.